These 32 T cell receptor beta chains came from one sample sequenced in a study of cytomegalovirus exposure and HLA in healthy donors. Amplification used 60 Vbeta primers and 13 Jbeta primers. The data were produced by immunoSEQ multiplex PCR, yet TCRdb's version contains in-frame clones alone and is incomplete. In all, the sample yields 150,000 to 200,000 clones. Sequenced: PBMCs. These receptors were collected from a woman aged 55-70 years in good health and CMV-seronegative.

The J gene is TRBJ1-4, the V gene TRBV18; D is perhaps TRBD1 (5 bases). V gave up 3 bases and J gave up 0 bases, with 14 bases separating them. Germline V gene data show CDR1 as KGHSH and CDR2 as LQKENI. This CDR3 has 17 amino acids. The CDR3 reads CASSPRQTRATNEKLFF. CDR3 sequence (DNA): TGTGCCAGCTCACCCCGACAGACACGGGCAACTAATGAAAAACTGTTTTTT.

This chain joins TRBV7-9 and TRBJ2-1, with 7 positions matching TRBD2. Trimming at V came to 4 bases and at J to 7 bases, leaving 10 bases not matched to a gene. The CDR3 covers 15 residues. Germline-derived CDR1 and CDR2 are SEHNR and FQNEAQ (reference sequence). The CDR3 DNA is TGTGCCAGCAGCTCCTGGGGGGGGTACGGGAATGAGCAGTTCTTC. Amino acid sequence: CASSSWGGYGNEQFF.

This rearrangement joins TRBV12-5 to TRBJ1-6; the D gene is possibly TRBD1 (5 bases). V was shortened by 0 bases and J by 10 bases, with 13 bases between the two germline ends. Germline values: CDR1 LGHNT, CDR2 FRNRAP. This CDR3 contains 15 residues. The CDR3 nucleotides are TGTGCTAGTGGTTTGGTACTGGGGCAAAGGTCACCCCTCCACTTT. Translation: CASGLVLGQRSPLHF.

The chain combines TRBV4-1 with TRBJ2-7; TRBD2 might be the D (5 bases). Germline V CDR1 and CDR2: MGHRA, YSYEKL. The ends were cut back, 2 bases at V and 0 bases at J, with 11 bases in the middle. The CDR3 contains 15 residues. CDR3: CASSQSTTSSYEQYF. The DNA of the CDR3 is TGCGCCAGCAGCCAATCGACTACCAGCTCCTACGAGCAGTACTTC.

The J gene is TRBJ2-5, the V gene TRBV4-3, with 9 positions matching TRBD2. Germline assignment: CDR1 LGHNA and CDR2 YSLEER. J lost 5 bases, V lost 1 base, and 8 bases had no gene match. The CDR3 spans 16 residues. In DNA, the CDR3 is TGCGCCAGCAGCCAAGCTAGCGGGGTTCGATGGGAGACCCAGTACTTC. Protein product: CASSQASGVRWETQYF.

The V call is TRBV5-4, the J call TRBJ2-5; 10 nucleotides line up with TRBD1. V shed 4 bases, J shed 5 bases, and the junction held 8 bases outside the gene matches. The CDR3 length is 15 residues. Germline lookup yields CDR1 SGHNT and CDR2 YYREEE (reference sequence). The DNA for the CDR3 is TGTGCCAGCAGCCCTGACAGGGGGCGCGAGGAGACCCAGTACTTC. Translation: CASSPDRGREETQYF. The full variable domain, completed using reference TRBV5-4 and TRBJ2-5, is ETGVTQSPTHLIKTRGQQVTLRCSSQSGHNTVSWYQQALGQGPQFIFQYYREEENGRGNFPPRFSGLQFPNYSSELNVNALELDDSALYLCASSPDRGREETQYFGPGTRLLVL.

This rearrangement joins TRBV12-5 to TRBJ2-5, with 7 bases matching TRBD2. The CDR3 consists of 15 residues. Trimming at V came to 2 bases and at J to 1 base, leaving 4 bases not matched to a gene. Germline lookup yields CDR1 LGHNT and CDR2 FRNRAP. CDR3 protein: CASGLYGGFQETQYF. Written as DNA, the CDR3 is TGTGCTAGTGGTTTGTACGGGGGGTTCCAAGAGACCCAGTACTTC.

The chain has TRBV19 and TRBJ2-1; 7 nucleotides agree with TRBD1. This CDR3 comprises 16 residues. CDR1 and CDR2 (germline): LNHDA, SQIVND (reference sequence). V lost 1 base to trimming and J lost 9 bases; unmatched junction nucleotides: 12. This chain's CDR3 is CASSIGVRAGGREQFF. CDR3 bases: TGTGCCAGTAGTATAGGAGTAAGGGCAGGGGGACGTGAGCAGTTCTTC.

V is TRBV13 and J is TRBJ2-7, with D uncertain. CDR1 and CDR2 from the germline V gene are PRHDT and FYEKMQ (reference sequence). Trimming shortened V by 4 bases and J by 1 base, and 8 bases separated the two germline ends. This CDR3 contains 13 residues. CDR3 DNA: TGTGCCAGCAGCTCCATCAGGTCCTACGAGCAGTACTTC. Protein product: CASSSIRSYEQYF.

This sequence joins TRBV7-6 and TRBJ2-7, with D maybe TRBD1 (6 bases). The CDR3 has 15 amino acids. Germline CDR1 is SGHVS and CDR2 is FNYEAQ. V lost 5 bases to trimming and J lost 0 bases, with 14 bases between them. Here the CDR3 reads CASSGPGTPSYEQYF. In DNA form, the CDR3 reads TGTGCCAGCAGCGGACCCGGGACACCCTCCTACGAGCAGTACTTC.

J is TRBJ2-1 and V is TRBV10-3; TRBD1 aligns across 7 bases. The CDR3 sequence is 12 residues long. V shed 5 bases, J shed 9 bases, and the junction held 4 bases outside the gene matches. Germline V gene lookup returns CDR1 ENHRY and CDR2 SYGVKD. CDR3 residues: CAISQGGGEQFF. CDR3 nucleotide sequence: TGTGCCATCAGTCAAGGGGGCGGTGAGCAGTTCTTC.

The rearrangement uses TRBV5-5 and TRBJ1-3; 7 positions agree with TRBD1. CDR1 and CDR2 from the germline V gene are SGHKS and YYEKEE (reference sequence). V dropped 2 bases and J dropped 2; count of bases not matched to a gene: 10. The CDR3 is 17 amino acids. The CDR3 bases are TGTGCCAGCAGCTTAGTGGCGAACAGGGGCGCTGGAAACACCATATATTTT. This encodes CASSLVANRGAGNTIYF.

The V gene is TRBV4-1, the J gene TRBJ2-7; 8 bases are shared with TRBD1. The germline V gene has CDR1 MGHRA and CDR2 YSYEKL. After removal of 4 bases from V and 2 bases from J, the junction contained 7 bases not matched to a gene. The CDR3 runs 15 residues. The CDR3 loop is CASSLRTGSAYEQYF. The CDR3 bases are TGCGCCAGCAGCCTTCGGACAGGGTCGGCCTACGAGCAGTACTTC.

The CDR3 bases are TGTGCCACCAGCAGAGCAGGGGGCCGCTCCTACAATGAGCAGTTCTTC. Its translation is CATSRAGGRSYNEQFF. The rearrangement joins TRBV15 to TRBJ2-1; 8 nucleotides line up with TRBD1. CDR1 LNHNV and CDR2 YYDKDF come from the germline V gene (reference sequence). This CDR3 region has 16 residues. The V and J ends lost 1 base and 0 bases, in that order; junction bases with no gene match: 2. Full variable domain (rest looked up from reference TRBV15 and TRBJ2-1): DAMVIQNPRYQVTQFGKPVTLSCSQTLNHNVMYWYQQKSSQAPKLLFHYYDKDFNNEADTPDNFQSRRPNTSFCFLDIRSPGLGDTAMYLCATSRAGGRSYNEQFFGPGTRLTVL.

The chain has TRBV14 and TRBJ2-2; unclear D gene. This CDR3 comprises 13 residues. V dropped 3 bases and J dropped 2 bases, with 4 bases sitting between them. Germline CDR1 and CDR2: SGHDN and FVKESK. CDR3 bases: TGTGCCAGCAGCCACACAAACACCGGGGAGCTGTTTTTT. Its protein is CASSHTNTGELFF.

The rearrangement uses TRBV27 and TRBJ1-2, with TRBD1 identical over 8 bases. With V trimmed by 3 bases and J by 2 bases, 5 bases remained unmatched. The germline V gene has CDR1 MNHEY and CDR2 SMNVEV (reference sequence). The CDR3 loop spans 15 amino acids. The CDR3 nucleotides read TGTGCCAGCAGTTTTTTGGACAGGGTGAACTATGGCTACACCTTC. This sequence encodes CASSFLDRVNYGYTF.

The CDR3 reads CASSADRGETEAFF. CDR3 in DNA: TGCGCCAGCAGCGCGGACAGGGGAGAGACTGAAGCTTTCTTT. The rearrangement uses TRBV5-1 and TRBJ1-1, with 9 bases fitting TRBD1. The ends lost 4 bases at V and 5 bases at J; junction bases unmatched: 6. Germline V gene lookup returns CDR1 SGHRS and CDR2 YFSETQ. The CDR3 loop spans 14 amino acids.

V and J are TRBV29-1 and TRBJ1-2, with 8 bases fitting TRBD1. The ends lost 4 bases at V and 3 bases at J; junction bases unmatched: 4. The CDR3 contains 13 residues. Looked up from germline, CDR1 is SQVTM and CDR2 is ANQGSEA. CDR3 bases: TGCAGCGTTGGGGCAGGGGGCGACTATGGCTACACCTTC. This gives the protein CSVGAGGDYGYTF.

The chain links TRBV4-2 to TRBJ1-2, with a weak D call TRBD1 (5 bases). Trimming left V 1 base short and J 2 bases short, with 8 bases between. Germline V gene lookup returns CDR1 LGHNA and CDR2 YNFKEQ. This CDR3 is 14 amino acids long. The chain's CDR3 is CASSQVGGNYGYTF. The CDR3 region has the DNA TGTGCCAGCAGCCAAGTCGGGGGAAACTATGGCTACACCTTC.

The rearrangement links TRBV7-8 to TRBJ1-2; the D gene is possibly TRBD1 (6 bases). Trimming removed 1 base from V and 3 bases from J, with 21 bases in between. Germline V gene sequence: CDR1 SGHVS, CDR2 FQNEAQ. The CDR3 runs 18 residues. As DNA, the CDR3 is TGTGCCAGCAGCTTAGGAAGAGGCAGGGGCGTCGAGGACTATGGCTACACCTTC. This translates into CASSLGRGRGVEDYGYTF.

The chain is built from TRBV27 and TRBJ1-6, with 8 bases lining up with TRBD1. Germline lookup yields CDR1 MNHEY and CDR2 SMNVEV (reference sequence). V dropped 7 bases and J dropped 7; count of bases not matched to a gene: 6. The CDR3 totals 14 residues. CDR3 amino acids: CASMGGQENSPLHF. DNA of the CDR3: TGTGCCAGCATGGGGGGACAGGAGAATTCACCCCTCCACTTT.

V gene TRBV7-2 combines with J gene TRBJ1-2; 7 bases agree with TRBD1. The CDR3 runs to 14 residues. J lost 4 bases, V lost 5 bases, and 7 bases had no gene match. The germline V gene encodes CDR1 SGHTA and CDR2 FQGNSA. CDR3: CASSPRGVVYGYTF. The CDR3 DNA follows: TGTGCCAGCAGCCCCAGGGGGGTAGTCTATGGCTACACCTTC.

The genes are TRBV27 and TRBJ1-2; no firm D call. In germline, CDR1 is MNHEY, CDR2 SMNVEV (reference sequence). CDR3 size: 12 residues. The V gene lost 4 bases and the J gene lost 4 bases, with 7 bases spanning the gap. The CDR3 region has the DNA TGTGCCAGCAGTTCCCTAGGCTATGGCTACACCTTC. This gives the protein CASSSLGYGYTF.

The gene calls are TRBV7-9 and TRBJ1-4; D perhaps matches TRBD1 (5 bases). The germline V gene has CDR1 SEHNR and CDR2 FQNEAQ (reference sequence). V was cut by 11 bases and J by 8 bases, with 21 bases left in between. The CDR3 extends over 14 amino acids. The CDR3 protein is CAGQQDSSGEKLFF. CDR3 nucleotide sequence: TGTGCCGGACAACAGGATTCGAGTGGGGAAAAACTGTTTTTT.

The V call is TRBV5-8, the J call TRBJ1-1; maybe TRBD1 (5 bases). Trimming took off 4 bases at V and 10 bases at J, with 14 bases between the two ends. This CDR3 has 12 amino acids. The germline gives CDR1 SGHTS, CDR2 YDEGEE. CDR3 sequence (DNA): TGTGCCAGCAGCACCAGGGTAAGAGGAGCTTTCTTT. Amino acids: CASSTRVRGAFF.

The chain links TRBV7-3 to TRBJ1-5; D is undetermined. The CDR3 is made up of 13 amino acids. Per germline, CDR1 SGHTA and CDR2 FQGTGA. V was cut by 8 bases and J by 3 bases, with 11 bases left in between. CDR3 DNA sequence: TGTGCCAGCGGGGAGGGCATCAATCAGCCCCAGCATTTT. It specifies CASGEGINQPQHF.

The rearrangement joins TRBV9 to TRBJ2-3, with 7 positions matching TRBD2. With V trimmed by 0 bases and J by 3 bases, 19 bases remained unmatched. The CDR3 is made up of 20 amino acids. CDR1 and CDR2 from the germline V gene are SGDLS and YYNGEE. The CDR3 DNA reads as TGTGCCAGCAGCGTAGGTGGGGGAAGCGGGAAGGTAAGGTCGACAGATACGCAGTATTTT. Translating gives CASSVGGGSGKVRSTDTQYF.

V is TRBV5-1 and J is TRBJ2-1; 10 bases fit TRBD1. With 0 bases clipped from V and 2 bases from J, the junction kept 2 bases outside the gene matches. In germline, CDR1 is SGHRS, CDR2 YFSETQ. This CDR3 comprises 16 residues. The CDR3 reads CASSLAGQGTYNEQFF. The CDR3 DNA follows: TGCGCCAGCAGCTTGGCGGGACAGGGGACCTACAATGAGCAGTTCTTC.

This chain joins TRBV2 and TRBJ2-7; D perhaps matches TRBD1 (5 bases). The germline V and J ends were trimmed by 4 bases and 2 bases, with 9 bases remaining between them. The CDR3 covers 13 residues. Germline CDR1 SNHLY, CDR2 FYNNEI. CDR3 bases: TGTGCCAGCAGTGGTATCAGGGCCTACGAGCAGTACTTC. It yields the protein CASSGIRAYEQYF.

The chain carries TRBV27 and TRBJ1-1; 7 bases agree with TRBD1. Looked up from germline, CDR1 is MNHEY and CDR2 is SMNVEV (reference sequence). This CDR3 comprises 14 residues. Trimming took 7 bases from V and 4 from J; bases not matched to a gene: 9. CDR3 nucleotides: TGTGCCAGCATCTTAAACAGGGGTAGCACTGAAGCTTTCTTT. Its protein is CASILNRGSTEAFF.

The chain couples TRBV7-9 to TRBJ1-1, with a weak D call TRBD1 (5 bases). Between the trimmed V and J ends, which lost 5 bases and 1 base, there was a span of 14 bases. The CDR3 runs 15 residues. Germline V lookup: CDR1 SEHNR, CDR2 FQNEAQ (reference sequence). CDR3 sequence: CASSNGAVGNTEAFF. The CDR3 DNA is TGTGCCAGCAGCAATGGGGCGGTCGGGAACACTGAAGCTTTCTTT.

J is TRBJ2-1 and V is TRBV5-1; 8 bases are a match to TRBD2. The CDR3 is 16 residues long. V was pared by 3 bases and J by 4 bases, with 9 bases of the junction left unmatched. Germline V gene data show CDR1 as SGHRS and CDR2 as YFSETQ. The CDR3 nucleotides are TGCGCCAGCAGCTCGGGGGGGAGCGACTCATACAATGAGCAGTTCTTC. Translating gives CASSSGGSDSYNEQFF.